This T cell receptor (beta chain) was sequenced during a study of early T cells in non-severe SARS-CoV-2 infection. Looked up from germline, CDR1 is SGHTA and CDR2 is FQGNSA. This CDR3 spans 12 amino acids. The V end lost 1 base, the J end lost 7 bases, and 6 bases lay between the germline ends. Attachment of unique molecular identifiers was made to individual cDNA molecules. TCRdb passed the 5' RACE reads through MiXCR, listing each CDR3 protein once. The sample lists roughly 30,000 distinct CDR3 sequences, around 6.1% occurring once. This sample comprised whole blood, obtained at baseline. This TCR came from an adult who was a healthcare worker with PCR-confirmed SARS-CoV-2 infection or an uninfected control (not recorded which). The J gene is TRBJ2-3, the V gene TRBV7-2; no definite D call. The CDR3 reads CASSLGWNTQYF. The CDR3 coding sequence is TGTGCCAGCAGCTTAGGGTGGAATACGCAGTATTTT.